This T cell receptor beta chain was obtained from a study of blood T cell repertoires in COVID-19. Germline V gene data show CDR1 as SGHTA and CDR2 as FQGNSA. V shed 4 bases and J shed 2 bases, with 9 bases lying between them. This CDR3 has 13 amino acids. Per the authors' pipeline: The authors estimated nucleated cell counts from reference gene primer amplification. TCRdb's copy holds only in-frame clones and misses some; the assay was immunoSEQ multiplex PCR. V, J and clone size derive from that table, while D and trimming were established from the DNA sequence. Of about 200,000 clones in the sample, almost 85% were seen once.

The TCR sequence derives from a human donor with acute or convalescent COVID-19. The donor label of this sample is uncertain. Sequencing was performed on peripheral blood. The V gene is TRBV7-2, the J gene TRBJ2-7; tentatively, D is TRBD1 (5 bases). The CDR3 region is CASSSQDTYEQYF. CDR3 bases: TGTGCCAGCAGCTCCCAGGACACCTACGAGCAGTACTTC.